The 5 T cell receptor beta chains given below trace back to one sample, sequenced in a study of lymphopenia after photon versus proton radiotherapy. Clones were sequenced by immunoSEQ multiplex PCR, and TCRdb holds only the in-frame ones, with some missing. Counted here are about 3,700 clones, about three quarters occurring once; the ten biggest clones make up just under 55%. The sample here was peripheral blood, taken from a patient treated with proton-based radiotherapy. Receptor source: a man of 80 years or more with esophageal cancer.

J is TRBJ1-5 and V is TRBV9; D possibly corresponds to TRBD1 (6 bases). CDR1 and CDR2 from the germline V gene are SGDLS and YYNGEE. Trimming left V 3 bases short and J 3 bases short, with 10 bases between. The CDR3 is made up of 14 amino acids. The DNA of the CDR3 is TGTGCCAGCAGCGAGCGGGACACCAATCAGCCCCAGCATTTT. It is translated as CASSERDTNQPQHF.

This clone is labeled medium-sized. The rearrangement joins TRBV5-5 to TRBJ2-7, with D possibly matching TRBD2 (5 bases). V shed 4 bases and J shed 3 bases, with 20 bases lying between them. Germline CDR1 and CDR2: SGHKS and YYEKEE (reference sequence). CDR3 length: 16 amino acids. The CDR3 protein is CASSPGPPKGVYEQYF. DNA of the CDR3: TGTGCCAGCAGCCCCGGACCCCCCAAGGGAGTCTACGAGCAGTACTTC. The full variable domain, with the rest looked up from reference TRBV5-5 and TRBJ2-7, is DAGVTQSPTHLIKTRGQQVTLRCSPISGHKSVSWYQQVLGQGPQFIFQYYEKEERGRGNFPDRFSARQFPNYSSELNVNALLLGDSALYLCASSPGPPKGVYEQYFGPGTRLTVT.

The chain carries TRBV18 and TRBJ2-7; weak D call: TRBD1 (6 bases). Germline V CDR1 and CDR2: KGHSH, LQKENI. The CDR3 is 14 amino acids. V was clipped by 6 bases and J by 4 bases, with 16 bases between them. This CDR3 is CASSRQDREYEQYF. CDR3 coding DNA: TGTGCCAGCTCCCGACAGGACAGAGAATACGAGCAGTACTTC.

The chain couples TRBV18 to TRBJ2-7; weak D call: TRBD2 (6 bases). The germline CDR1 and CDR2 sequences are KGHSH and LQKENI. The germline V and J ends were trimmed by 3 bases and 0 bases, with 12 bases remaining between them. There are 15 residues in the CDR3. The DNA of the CDR3 is TGTGCCAGCTCACCGATGGGGGGTTACTCCTACGAGCAGTACTTC. Translating it yields CASSPMGGYSYEQYF.

This chain joins TRBV10-3 and TRBJ1-1; tentatively, D is TRBD1 (6 bases). The length of the CDR3 is 14 residues. Trimming left V 2 bases short and J 6 bases short, with 13 bases between. The germline V gene encodes CDR1 ENHRY and CDR2 SYGVKD. CDR3 in DNA: TGTGCCATCAGTGAGCCGGGACACTCTTCTGAAGCTTTCTTT. It encodes CAISEPGHSSEAFF.